This T cell receptor (beta chain) stems from a study of blood T cells in healthy people across ages. With a J-beta primer mix and a sample-barcoded 5' primer, a second PCR ran about 7 to 12 cycles. Via MiXCR, TCRdb re-called the 5' RACE reads, giving one row per CDR3 protein. There are around 690,000 distinct CDR3 sequences in the sample; around 54% occur only once, and around 37% lies in the top ten. Trimming left V 5 bases short and J 0 bases short, with 13 bases between. Germline V gene lookup returns CDR1 MNHEY and CDR2 SMNVEV (reference sequence). The CDR3 spans 15 residues. Isolation per sample recovered at least 6 million PBMCs. The table lists this clonotype with a few counts.

V and J are TRBV27 and TRBJ1-2; no reliable D call. This sequence was found in a man between 60 and 70 years old in good health. Sequencing was done on a sample of blood. The CDR3 nucleotides are TGTGCCAGCAGTACACAAGCCCCCCCTAACTATGGCTACACCTTC. Translation: CASSTQAPPNYGYTF.